These 10 T cell receptor beta chains share one sample of origin, sequenced in a study of CD8 T cells in Susac syndrome. It was with random hexamers that roughly 0.5 to 1 ug RNA was reverse transcribed. TCRdb itself ran the immunoSEQ multiplex PCR reads through MiXCR, one entry per CDR3 protein. The sample records approximately 190,000 distinct CDR3 sequences, 95% being singletons. Sequencing used CD8+ T cells from PBMCs. The receptor set was obtained from a human donor with Susac syndrome.

The V call is TRBV6-5, the J call TRBJ2-7, with unresolved D. V dropped 0 bases and J dropped 3 bases, with 9 bases sitting between them. Germline V CDR1 and CDR2: MNHEY, SVGAGI. The CDR3 has 14 residues. The CDR3 DNA sequence: TGTGCCAGCAGTTACTCCGCAAGAAACTACGAGCAGTACTTC. It encodes CASSYSARNYEQYF.

The rearrangement uses TRBV5-1 and TRBJ2-5; D is perhaps TRBD2 (6 bases). Trimming removed 3 bases at V and 2 bases at J, with 14 bases between. Germline V gene sequence: CDR1 SGHRS, CDR2 YFSETQ. The CDR3 covers 15 residues. The CDR3 region is CASSSQPGLQETQYF. The CDR3 nucleotides are TGCGCCAGCAGCTCACAACCGGGACTTCAAGAGACCCAGTACTTC.

The V gene is TRBV28, the J gene TRBJ1-5; maybe TRBD1 (5 bases). Germline CDR1 reads MDHEN; CDR2 reads SYDVKM. V lost 6 bases and J 3 bases, leaving 18 bases between the germline ends. The CDR3 extends over 16 amino acids. CDR3 DNA: TGTGCCAGCAGGAAACCCAGGGCGCAGTCCAATCAGCCCCAGCATTTT. This translates into CASRKPRAQSNQPQHF. Drawing the rest from reference TRBV28 and TRBJ1-5, the complete variable domain is DVKVTQSSRYLVKRTGEKVFLECVQDMDHENMFWYRQDPGLGLRLIYFSYDVKMKEKGDIPEGYSVSREKKERFSLILESASTNQTSMYLCASRKPRAQSNQPQHFGDGTRLSIL.

V and J are TRBV30 and TRBJ1-3; D gene unclear. CDR1 and CDR2 from the germline V gene are GTSNPN and SVGIG (reference sequence). Trimming cost V 0 bases and J 4 bases, with 25 bases left between them. The CDR3 runs 19 residues. The CDR3 spells CAWSVGVGQIGINGNTIYF. Written as DNA, the CDR3 is TGTGCCTGGAGTGTAGGAGTTGGGCAGATTGGCATCAACGGAAACACCATATATTTT.

The chain carries TRBV12-5 and TRBJ1-6, with 7 bases aligning to TRBD1. V shed 5 bases and J 7 bases; nucleotides not matched to a gene: 8. This CDR3 spans 15 amino acids. Germline CDR1 LGHNT, CDR2 FRNRAP. The CDR3 loop reads CASGLRDRLNSPLHF. DNA of the CDR3: TGTGCTAGTGGTCTCCGGGACAGACTCAATTCACCCCTCCACTTT.

The chain joins TRBV11-1 to TRBJ2-1; 7 nucleotides agree with TRBD2. The germline V gene has CDR1 SGHAT and CDR2 FQDESV (reference sequence). The V and J ends lost 5 bases and 7 bases, in that order; junction bases with no gene match: 8. The CDR3 covers 14 residues. The CDR3 nucleotides read TGTGCCAGCAGCCCCCACTGGGAGGGGAATGAGCAGTTCTTC. Amino acids: CASSPHWEGNEQFF.

The chain joins TRBV5-6 to TRBJ2-5; the match to TRBD1 covers 8 bases. This CDR3 has 16 residues. Germline lookup yields CDR1 SGHDT and CDR2 YYEEEE. V lost 1 base to trimming and J lost 5 bases; unmatched junction nucleotides: 10. As DNA, the CDR3 is TGTGCCAGCAGCTTGCAGGGCAGGGGGCTTCACGAGACCCAGTACTTC. It codes for CASSLQGRGLHETQYF.

CDR3 in amino acids: CASSFSASGNTIYF. In nucleotides, the CDR3 is TGTGCCAGCAGCTTCTCTGCCAGTGGAAACACCATATATTTT. The rearrangement joins TRBV7-6 to TRBJ1-3; D unclear. Germline V lookup: CDR1 SGHVS, CDR2 FNYEAQ. Trimming left V 3 bases short and J 3 bases short, with 9 bases between. The CDR3 is 14 amino acids.

This clonotype was picked up a small number of times. The CDR3 spells CASSVQGPQYF. In nucleotides, the CDR3 is TGTGCCAGCAGTGTCCAGGGGCCTCAGTACTTC. V and J are TRBV6-1 and TRBJ2-7; D possibly corresponds to TRBD1 (6 bases). This CDR3 is built from 11 residues. Trimming left V 4 bases short and J 10 bases short, with 11 bases between. CDR1 and CDR2 (germline): MNHNS, SASEGT.

The rearrangement joins TRBV9 to TRBJ2-7, with TRBD2 as a possible D gene (6 bases). Per germline, CDR1 SGDLS and CDR2 YYNGEE. This CDR3 contains 15 residues. V was shortened by 4 bases and J by 2 bases, with 16 bases between the two germline ends. In DNA form, the CDR3 reads TGTGCCAGCAGCCCAACCGGGACTGTAACCTACGAGCAGTACTTC. Translating gives CASSPTGTVTYEQYF.